The clone carrying this TCR beta chain was seen at least ten times. Trimming at V came to 1 base and at J to 8 bases, leaving 4 bases not matched to a gene. The CDR3 contains 14 residues. CDR1 is SGHNT and CDR2 is YYREEE in the germline V gene (reference sequence). These data come from a study of early T cells in non-severe SARS-CoV-2 infection. As part of library construction, unique molecular identifiers were attached to individual cDNA molecules. In TCRdb, the 5' RACE reads were re-called with MiXCR into one record per CDR3 protein. Seen here are some 30,000 distinct CDR3 sequences, about 6% observed once, and the top ten hold 10% to 15%.

The sequence derives from an adult who was a healthcare worker with PCR-confirmed SARS-CoV-2 infection or an uninfected control (not recorded which). V gene TRBV5-4 combines with J gene TRBJ2-1; 9 bases align to TRBD1. The sample was whole blood. The CDR3 is CASSLLQGADEQFF. DNA for the CDR3: TGTGCCAGCAGCTTGTTACAGGGGGCGGATGAGCAGTTCTTC.